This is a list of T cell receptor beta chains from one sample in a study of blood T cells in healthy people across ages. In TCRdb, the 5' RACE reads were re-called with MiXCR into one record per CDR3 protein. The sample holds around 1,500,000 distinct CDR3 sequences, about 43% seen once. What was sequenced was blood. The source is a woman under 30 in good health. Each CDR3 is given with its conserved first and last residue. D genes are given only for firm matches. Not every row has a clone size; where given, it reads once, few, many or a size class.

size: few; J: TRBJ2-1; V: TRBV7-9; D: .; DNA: TGTGCCAGCAGCCCCCACACCGGGGCGCGGGTGAATGAGCAGTTCTTC; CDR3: CASSPHTGARVNEQFF
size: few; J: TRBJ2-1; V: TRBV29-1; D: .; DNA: TGCAGCGCAACCCGGGAGTCCCCGTTCTTC; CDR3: CSATRESPFF
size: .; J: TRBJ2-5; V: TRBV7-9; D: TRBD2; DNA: TGTGCCAGCAGCCCCCGCGGGACTACCCACGAAGAGACCCAGTACTTC; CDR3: CASSPRGTTHEETQYF
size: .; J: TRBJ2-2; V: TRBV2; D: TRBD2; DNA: TGTGCCAGCAGAAGGTTGGGCGGGGGGACGAACACCGGGGAGCTGTTTTTT; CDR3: CASRRLGGGTNTGELFF
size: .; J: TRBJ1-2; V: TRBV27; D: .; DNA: TGTGCCAGCAGTTTCCAGGGGCCTTATGGCTACACCTTC; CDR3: CASSFQGPYGYTF
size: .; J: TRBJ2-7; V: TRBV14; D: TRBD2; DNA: TGTGCCAGCAGCCGATTTAGCGGGAGGTCTCATGAGCAGTACTTC; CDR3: CASSRFSGRSHEQYF
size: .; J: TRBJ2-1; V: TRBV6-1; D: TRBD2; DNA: TGTGCCAGCAGTGACAGCGGGACTAGCGGGGGGCATATCTCCTACAATGAGCAGTTCTTC; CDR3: CASSDSGTSGGHISYNEQFF
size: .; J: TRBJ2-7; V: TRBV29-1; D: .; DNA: TGCAGCGTTCGCCCGCGTGACGAGCAGTACTTC; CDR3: CSVRPRDEQYF
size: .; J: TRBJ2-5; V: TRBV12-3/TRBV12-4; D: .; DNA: TGTGCCAGCAGTTTAGGGGGGGCTAGCGGAGAGACCCAGTACTTC; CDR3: CASSLGGASGETQYF
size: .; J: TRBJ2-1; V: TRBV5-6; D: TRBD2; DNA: TGTGCCAGCAGCTCGAAGGGCCGGGGGGCCTACAATGAGCAGTTCTTC; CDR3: CASSSKGRGAYNEQFF
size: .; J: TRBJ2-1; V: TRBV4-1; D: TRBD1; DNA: TGCGCCAGCAGCCGGCCCCAGGGGGCAAAGTTCTTC; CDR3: CASSRPQGAKFF
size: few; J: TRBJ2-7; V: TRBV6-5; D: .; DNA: TGTGCCAGCAGTTACTCTCTGGGTCCCTCCTACGAGCAGTACTTC; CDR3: CASSYSLGPSYEQYF
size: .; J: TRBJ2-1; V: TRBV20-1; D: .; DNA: TGCAGTGCTAAGGAGGGGGGGCTCGAGCAGTTCTTC; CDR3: CSAKEGGLEQFF
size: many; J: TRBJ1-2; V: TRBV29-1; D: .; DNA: TGCAGCGTTGATACGGAGGGGCGCGACTATGGCTACACCTTC; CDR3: CSVDTEGRDYGYTF
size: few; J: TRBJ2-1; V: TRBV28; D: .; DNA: TGTGCCAGCAGTGCTGGGGGACTCCCATACAATGAGCAGTTCTTC; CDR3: CASSAGGLPYNEQFF
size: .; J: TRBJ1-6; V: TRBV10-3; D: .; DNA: TGTGCCATCAGTGAGTCGGGGCAGGGAAATATGAATTCACCCCTCCACTTT; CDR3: CAISESGQGNMNSPLHF
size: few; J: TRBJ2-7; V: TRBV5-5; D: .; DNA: TGTGCCAGCAGCCCACGACTTCTAGAACACGAGCAGTACTTC; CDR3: CASSPRLLEHEQYF
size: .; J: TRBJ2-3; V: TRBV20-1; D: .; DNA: TGCAGTGCCAGCTTTGCAGGCCCAGATACGCAGTATTTT; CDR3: CSASFAGPDTQYF
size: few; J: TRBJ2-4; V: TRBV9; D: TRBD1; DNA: TGTGCCAGCAGCGTAGATGGCGGGACAGGTAAAGCCAAAAACATTCAGTACTTC; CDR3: CASSVDGGTGKAKNIQYF
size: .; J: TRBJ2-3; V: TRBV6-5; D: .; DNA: TGTGCCAGCAGTTCCGTCGCGCGTCCTAGCACAGATACGCAGTATTTT; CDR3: CASSSVARPSTDTQYF
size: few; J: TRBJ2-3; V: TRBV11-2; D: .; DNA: TGTGCCAGCAGCTTAGAGTGGGCGACAGATACGCAGTATTTT; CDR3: CASSLEWATDTQYF
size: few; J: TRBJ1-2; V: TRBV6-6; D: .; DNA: TGTGCCAGCAGTTACTCGAACGGTGGCTACACCTTC; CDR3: CASSYSNGGYTF
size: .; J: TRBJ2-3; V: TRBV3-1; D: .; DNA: TGTGCCAGCAGCTCCTCGGGGGATACGCGGTATTTT; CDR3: CASSSSGDTRYF
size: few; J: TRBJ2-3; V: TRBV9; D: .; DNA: TGTGCCAGCAGCGCCTTAGGGGGGCGGGAAACAGATACGCAGTATTTT; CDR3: CASSALGGRETDTQYF
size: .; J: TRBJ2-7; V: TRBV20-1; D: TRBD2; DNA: TGCAGTGCTAGTAGTAGCGGGAGGCTCTCCTACGAGCAGTACTTC; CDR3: CSASSSGRLSYEQYF
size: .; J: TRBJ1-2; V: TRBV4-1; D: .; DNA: TGCGCCAGCAGCCAAGATACCGGGTCGAGCTATGGCTACACCTTC; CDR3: CASSQDTGSSYGYTF
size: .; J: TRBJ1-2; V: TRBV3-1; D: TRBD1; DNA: TGTGCCAGCAGCCAATTCCCTCCGGGACAGAAAAACTATGGCTACACCTTC; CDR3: CASSQFPPGQKNYGYTF
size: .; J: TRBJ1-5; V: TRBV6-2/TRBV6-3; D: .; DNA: TGTGCCAGCAGTTACTCGCTTTTAGGCAGCAATCAGCCCCAGCATTTT; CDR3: CASSYSLLGSNQPQHF
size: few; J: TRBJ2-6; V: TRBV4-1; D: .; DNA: TGCGCCAGCAGCCAAGTTTTCGGGAGAGGGCTTAGCTCTGGGGCCAACGTCCTGACTTTC; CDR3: CASSQVFGRGLSSGANVLTF
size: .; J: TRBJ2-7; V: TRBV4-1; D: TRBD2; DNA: TGCGCCAGCAGCCAAGACGGGGGGGATTTCTCCTACGAGCAGTACTTC; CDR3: CASSQDGGDFSYEQYF
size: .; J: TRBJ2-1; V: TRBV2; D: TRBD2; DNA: TGTGCCAGCAGTGCCGACACTAGCGGGAGGGTCAATGAGCAGTTCTTC; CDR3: CASSADTSGRVNEQFF
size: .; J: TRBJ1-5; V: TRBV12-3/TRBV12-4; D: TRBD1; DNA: TGTGCCAGCAGTTCCTCCCGACAGGGACGCAATCAGCCCCAGCATTTT; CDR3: CASSSSRQGRNQPQHF
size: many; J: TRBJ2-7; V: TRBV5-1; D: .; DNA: TGCGCCAGCAGCCGGTCGAGGGAGGCCTACGAGCAGTACTTC; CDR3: CASSRSREAYEQYF
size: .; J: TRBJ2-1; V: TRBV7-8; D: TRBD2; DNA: TGTGCCAGCAGTCCTCTAGCGGCCTCCTACAATGAGCAGTTCTTC; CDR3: CASSPLAASYNEQFF
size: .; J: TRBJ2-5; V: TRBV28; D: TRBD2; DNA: TGTGCCAGCAGTCTCCCACTCGGGACTAGCGGGGGGAGGCAAGAGACCCAGTACTTC; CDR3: CASSLPLGTSGGRQETQYF
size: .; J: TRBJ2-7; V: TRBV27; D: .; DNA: TGTGCCAGCAGTTTATCGCTCTTAAGGTTGGACGAGCAGTACTTC; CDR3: CASSLSLLRLDEQYF
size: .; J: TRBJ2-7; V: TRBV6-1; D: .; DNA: TGTGCCAGCAGTGAAACGAACCGCTACGAGCAGTACTTC; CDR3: CASSETNRYEQYF
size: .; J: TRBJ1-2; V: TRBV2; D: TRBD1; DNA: TGTGCCAGCAGTGCCAGGGACAGCCTTTATGGCTACACCTTC; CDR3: CASSARDSLYGYTF
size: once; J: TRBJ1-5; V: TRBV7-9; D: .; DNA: TGTGCCAGCAGCGACGAAAAGCATAATCAGCCCCAGCATTTT; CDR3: CASSDEKHNQPQHF